This T cell receptor (beta chain) was sequenced for a study of vaccination and CD4 T cells after COVID-19. CDR3 size: 16 residues. Losses at the gene ends were 6 bases for V and 1 base for J; bases not matched to a gene: 6. Treatment denoted: approximately 9-day PBMC culture with coronavirus spike peptide pools or control peptides (ViraFEST assay). Cultured CD4+ T cells had their DNA profiled by the Oncomine TCR Beta short-read assay. MiXCR was run by TCRdb on the PCR reads, yielding one entry per CDR3 protein. The sample carries 10,000 to 15,000 distinct CDR3 sequences, 47% recorded once. About this clonotype itself: The antigen remains unidentified.

Material: CD4+ T cells from blood, cultured in vitro. The receptor comes from a human donor who had recovered from COVID-19. The chain combines TRBV12-3 or TRBV12-4 with TRBJ2-3; 11 positions match TRBD2. CDR3 in amino acids: CASSFSLAGGTDTQYF. The DNA of the CDR3 is TGTGCCAGCAGCTTCTCACTAGCGGGAGGCACAGATACGCAGTATTTT.